This T cell receptor beta chain is from a study of T-cell reconstitution after alpha-beta-depleted transplantation in children. The authors prepared the TCRbeta library with unique molecular identifiers. TCRdb re-analysed the PCR reads in MiXCR, keeping a single row per CDR3 protein. The sample carries some 600,000 distinct CDR3 sequences, under 15% recorded once. Findings and caveats of the study: High day-60 TCRbeta diversity in some patients came from surviving recipient T cells and thymic progenitors. Reportedly, only several hundred clones from non-depleted graft cells drove alpha-beta T-cell counts at about two months. After one year, T-cell counts and TCRbeta diversity mostly came from new T cells.

In the case of this clonotype: The antigen is unknown.

The source was PBMCs, mostly from graft donor cells, collected 360 days after TCRalphabeta/CD19-depleted stem cell transplant. The origin of this receptor is a male patient under 18 who had a stem cell transplant for acute myeloid leukemia, so the T cells may come from the graft donor.

CDR3 loop: CATSTGTRAGANVLTF. The CDR3 DNA is TGTGCCACCAGCACCGGGACTAGAGCCGGGGCCAACGTCCTGACTTTC. The V call is TRBV15, the J call TRBJ2-6; TRBD2 aligns across 8 bases. Germline trimming cut 4 bases from V and 4 bases from J; bases unmatched to any gene: 6. This CDR3 has 16 amino acids. CDR1 and CDR2 from the germline V gene are LNHNV and YYDKDF (reference sequence). The full variable domain, in which reference TRBV15 and TRBJ2-6 provide the parts outside the CDR3, is DAMVIQNPRYQVTQFGKPVTLSCSQTLNHNVMYWYQQKSSQAPKLLFHYYDKDFNNEADTPDNFQSRRPNTSFCFLDIRSPGLGDTAMYLCATSTGTRAGANVLTFGAGSRLTVL.